Listed below are T cell receptor beta chains from one sample, sequenced in a study of beta chain features in type 1 diabetes. Libraries were prepared by immunoSEQ multiplex PCR; TCRdb keeps only in-frame clonotypes and omits some of them. The repertoire has under 250,000 clones, less than 15% of them found once; the top ten carry around 0.025%. The sample was naive CD4+ T cells from blood. These receptors came from a woman aged 40-49 years in good health. Both conserved end residues are part of each CDR3. Fields, in order: D gene, V gene, clone size, J gene, CDR3 DNA, CDR3 protein. The D gene is left open where the match is weak. Some rows mark clone size as missing; the rest say once, few, many or name a class of expanded clone.

TRBD2	TRBV7-2	NA	TRBJ2-2	TGTGCCAGCAGTCCCTCCCCTAGCGGGGGAGGCACCGGGGAGCTGTTTTTT	CASSPSPSGGGTGELFF
NA	TRBV4-1	NA	TRBJ1-6	TGCGCCAGCAGCCAAGATAGGTCAGGGTCCCTCTCCTATAATTCACCCCTCCACTTT	CASSQDRSGSLSYNSPLHF
NA	TRBV5-4	few	TRBJ2-7	TGTGCCAGCAGCTGGAACCGGGACACTATCTACGAGCAGTACTTC	CASSWNRDTIYEQYF
TRBD1	TRBV5-1	NA	TRBJ2-7	TGCGCCAGCTCCCGGACAGGGGGCGGACCCCCTTCGGCCGAGCAGTACTTC	CASSRTGGGPPSAEQYF
NA	TRBV7-9	few	TRBJ1-1	TGTGCCAGCAGCCCCCATCGCGGGAACACTGAAGCTTTCTTT	CASSPHRGNTEAFF
NA	TRBV5-4	NA	TRBJ2-3	TGTGCCAGCAGCTTGGGGGACAAGGCTAGCACAGATACGCAGTATTTT	CASSLGDKASTDTQYF
TRBD2	TRBV5-1	NA	TRBJ2-3	TGCGCCAGTTGGACCGGAAGGGAGGGTACGCAGTATTTT	CASWTGREGTQYF
TRBD1	TRBV5-1	NA	TRBJ2-1	TGCGCCAGCGGGACAGGGGAATACAATGAGCAGTTCTTC	CASGTGEYNEQFF
NA	TRBV7-9	NA	TRBJ2-5	TGTGCCAGCTCCCGTTCGGGGTACCAAGAGACCCAGTACTTC	CASSRSGYQETQYF
TRBD2	TRBV19	few	TRBJ2-1	TGTGCCAGTAGTTCAAAAGGGAGCGGGGGGGCGAGGAATGAGCAGTTCTTC	CASSSKGSGGARNEQFF
NA	TRBV2	NA	TRBJ1-5	TGTGCCAGCGGGGATCGTCGGGGTCCGAATCAGCCCCAGCATTTT	CASGDRRGPNQPQHF
TRBD1	TRBV19	NA	TRBJ1-1	TGTGCCAGTAGTATCCGCCCCGGACAGGGGACGGGCACTGAAGCTTTCTTT	CASSIRPGQGTGTEAFF
NA	TRBV6-1	few	TRBJ2-4	TGTGCCAGCAGTGACACAGGGTGGGCAAACATTCAGTACTTC	CASSDTGWANIQYF
NA	TRBV27	NA	TRBJ2-5	TGTGCCAGCAGTTCGAACAGGTGGCGCGAGACCCAGTACTTC	CASSSNRWRETQYF
NA	TRBV11-3	NA	TRBJ1-4	TGTGCCAGCCGCTACACAAATGAAAAACTGTTTTTT	CASRYTNEKLFF
TRBD1	TRBV7-2	NA	TRBJ2-7	TGTGCCAGCAGCTCCGCCACATACAGGGGGCGAGGTTACGAGCAGTACTTC	CASSSATYRGRGYEQYF
TRBD1	TRBV2	NA	TRBJ1-2	TGTGCCAGCAGTGAAGGAATCCGACAGGGGAAGGGAGCTAACTATGGCTACACCTTC	CASSEGIRQGKGANYGYTF